This TCR beta chain was obtained from a study of CD8+ T cells in alopecia areata. Study-wide results and limits: Alopecia totalis/universalis scalp especially showed more expanded CD8+ clones than normal scalp.

RNA extraction and reverse transcription yielded cDNA as sequencing template. Assay: immunoSEQ multiplex PCR; the TCRdb copy retains only in-frame clones and omits some. The sample lists fewer than 250,000 clones; about three fifths were seen once. In regard to this clone: Its antigen is undetermined.

Per germline, CDR1 LGHNA and CDR2 YSLEER. This CDR3 is 15 amino acids long. Trimming removed 1 base at V and 0 bases at J, with 10 bases between. Sample treatment: oral pan-JAK inhibitor, 5-10 mg twice daily. Alopecia areata patients provided lesional scalp punch biopsies and peripheral blood, both collected for the study. This sample comprised CD4+ T cells sorted from blood, obtained at week 4, from a patient treated with tofacitinib. The chain links TRBV4-3 to TRBJ2-7, with D possibly being TRBD2 (5 bases). This clonotype was obtained from a human donor with alopecia areata. CDR3 coding DNA: TGCGCCAGCAGCCAAGTCATCGGGGACTCCTACGAGCAGTACTTC. Translating it yields CASSQVIGDSYEQYF.